This TCR beta chain originates from a study of control samples from healthy donors and cancer patients. This CDR3 spans 13 amino acids. Trimming took off 6 bases at V and 9 bases at J, with 12 bases between the two ends. Germline V gives CDR1 MDHEN, CDR2 SYDVKM. This clone was seen a single time. Produced via immunoSEQ multiplex PCR; TCRdb's table is partial and in-frame only. Found here are 150,000 to 200,000 clones, around 93% of them singletons; the top ten hold over 1.1%. Source material: blood. This clonotype was sampled from a man between 18 and 35 years old in good health. The V call is TRBV28, the J call TRBJ1-6; D unclear. The CDR3 reads CASSPSPGSPLHF. For the CDR3, the DNA is TGTGCCAGCAGCCCATCGCCCGGTTCACCCCTCCACTTT. Using reference TRBV28 and TRBJ1-6 for the parts outside the CDR3, the full variable domain is DVKVTQSSRYLVKRTGEKVFLECVQDMDHENMFWYRQDPGLGLRLIYFSYDVKMKEKGDIPEGYSVSREKKERFSLILESASTNQTSMYLCASSPSPGSPLHFGNGTRLTVT.